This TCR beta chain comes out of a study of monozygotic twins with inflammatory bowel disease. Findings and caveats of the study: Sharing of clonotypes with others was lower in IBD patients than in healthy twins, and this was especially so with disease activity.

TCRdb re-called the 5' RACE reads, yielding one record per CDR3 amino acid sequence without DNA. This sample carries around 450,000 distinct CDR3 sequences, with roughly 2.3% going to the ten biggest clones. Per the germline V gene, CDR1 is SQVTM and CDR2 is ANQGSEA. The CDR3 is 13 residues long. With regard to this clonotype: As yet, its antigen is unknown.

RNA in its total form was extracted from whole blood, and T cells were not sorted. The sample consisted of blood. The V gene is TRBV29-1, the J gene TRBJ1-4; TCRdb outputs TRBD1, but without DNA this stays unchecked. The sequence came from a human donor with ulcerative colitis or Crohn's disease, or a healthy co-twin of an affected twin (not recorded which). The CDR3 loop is CSVSGTGDEKLFF.